The 2 T cell receptor beta chains listed next were all sequenced from one sample in a study of cytomegalovirus exposure and HLA in healthy donors. A multiplex PCR was run with 60 Vbeta primers and 13 Jbeta primers. Here immunoSEQ multiplex PCR was the method, and the copy in TCRdb shows in-frame clones only, minus some. The data show fewer than 350,000 clones, with about 90% seen just once and more than 2% held by the top ten. The source material was PBMCs. These receptor sequences come from a woman aged 18-30 years in good health and CMV-seronegative.

This rearrangement joins TRBV5-6 to TRBJ1-2; D is undetermined. V was clipped by 4 bases and J by 4 bases, with 17 bases between them. There are 15 residues in the CDR3. Germline V gene data show CDR1 as SGHDT and CDR2 as YYEEEE. The CDR3: CASSPQKSEFYGYTF. The CDR3, as DNA: TGTGCCAGCAGCCCTCAAAAGTCAGAATTCTATGGCTACACCTTC. Supplemented by reference TRBV5-6 and TRBJ1-2, the full variable domain reads DAGVTQSPTHLIKTRGQQVTLRCSPKSGHDTVSWYQQALGQGPQFIFQYYEEEERQRGNFPDRFSGHQFPNYSSELNVNALLLGDSALYLCASSPQKSEFYGYTFGSGTRLTVV.

This clone appeared once. CDR3 amino acids: CASSSPTSGGPIDTQYF. The CDR3, as DNA: TGCGCCAGCAGCTCCCCGACTAGCGGGGGGCCCATAGATACGCAGTATTTT. The chain is built from TRBV5-1 and TRBJ2-3; 13 nucleotides align to TRBD2. The germline V gene encodes CDR1 SGHRS and CDR2 YFSETQ. The CDR3 totals 17 residues. Unmatched junction bases numbered 9, after V lost 3 bases and J lost 5 bases.